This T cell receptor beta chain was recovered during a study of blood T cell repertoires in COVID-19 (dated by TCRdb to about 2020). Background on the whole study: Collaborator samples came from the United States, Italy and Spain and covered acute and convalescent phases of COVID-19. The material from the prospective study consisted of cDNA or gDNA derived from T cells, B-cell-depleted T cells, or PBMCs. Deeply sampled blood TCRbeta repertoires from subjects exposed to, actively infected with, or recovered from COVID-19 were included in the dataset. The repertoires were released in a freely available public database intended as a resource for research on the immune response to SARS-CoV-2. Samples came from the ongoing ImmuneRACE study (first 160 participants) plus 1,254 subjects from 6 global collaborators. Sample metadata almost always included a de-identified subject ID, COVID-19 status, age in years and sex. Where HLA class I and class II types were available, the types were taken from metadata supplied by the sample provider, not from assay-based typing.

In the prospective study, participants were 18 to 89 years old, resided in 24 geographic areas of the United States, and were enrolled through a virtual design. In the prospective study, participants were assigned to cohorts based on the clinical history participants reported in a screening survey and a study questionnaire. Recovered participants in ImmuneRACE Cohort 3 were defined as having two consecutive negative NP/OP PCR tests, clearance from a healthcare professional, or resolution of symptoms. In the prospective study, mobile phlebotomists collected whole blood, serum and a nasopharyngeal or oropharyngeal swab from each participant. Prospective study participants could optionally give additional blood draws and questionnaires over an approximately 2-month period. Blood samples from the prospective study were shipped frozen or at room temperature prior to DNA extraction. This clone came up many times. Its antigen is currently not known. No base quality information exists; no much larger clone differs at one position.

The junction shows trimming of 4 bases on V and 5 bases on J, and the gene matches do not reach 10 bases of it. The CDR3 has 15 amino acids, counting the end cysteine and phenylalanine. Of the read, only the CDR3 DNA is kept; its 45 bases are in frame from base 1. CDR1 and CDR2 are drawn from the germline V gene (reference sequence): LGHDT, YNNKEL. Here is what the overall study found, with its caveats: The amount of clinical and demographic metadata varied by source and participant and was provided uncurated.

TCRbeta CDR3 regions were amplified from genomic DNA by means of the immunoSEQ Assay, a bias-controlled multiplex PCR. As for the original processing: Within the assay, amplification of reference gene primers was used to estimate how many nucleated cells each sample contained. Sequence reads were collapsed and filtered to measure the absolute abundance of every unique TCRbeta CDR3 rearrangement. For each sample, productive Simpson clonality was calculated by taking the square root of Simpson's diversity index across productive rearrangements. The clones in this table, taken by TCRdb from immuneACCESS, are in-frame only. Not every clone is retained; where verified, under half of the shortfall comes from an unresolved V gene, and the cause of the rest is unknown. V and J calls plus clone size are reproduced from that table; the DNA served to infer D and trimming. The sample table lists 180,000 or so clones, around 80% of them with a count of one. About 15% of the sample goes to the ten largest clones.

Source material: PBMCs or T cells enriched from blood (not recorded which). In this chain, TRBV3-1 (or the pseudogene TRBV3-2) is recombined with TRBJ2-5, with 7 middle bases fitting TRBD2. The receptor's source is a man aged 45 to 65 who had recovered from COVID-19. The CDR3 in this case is CASSLASGGGETQYF. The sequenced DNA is TGTGCCAGCAGCCTAGCCTCGGGGGGAGGGGAGACCCAGTACTTC.